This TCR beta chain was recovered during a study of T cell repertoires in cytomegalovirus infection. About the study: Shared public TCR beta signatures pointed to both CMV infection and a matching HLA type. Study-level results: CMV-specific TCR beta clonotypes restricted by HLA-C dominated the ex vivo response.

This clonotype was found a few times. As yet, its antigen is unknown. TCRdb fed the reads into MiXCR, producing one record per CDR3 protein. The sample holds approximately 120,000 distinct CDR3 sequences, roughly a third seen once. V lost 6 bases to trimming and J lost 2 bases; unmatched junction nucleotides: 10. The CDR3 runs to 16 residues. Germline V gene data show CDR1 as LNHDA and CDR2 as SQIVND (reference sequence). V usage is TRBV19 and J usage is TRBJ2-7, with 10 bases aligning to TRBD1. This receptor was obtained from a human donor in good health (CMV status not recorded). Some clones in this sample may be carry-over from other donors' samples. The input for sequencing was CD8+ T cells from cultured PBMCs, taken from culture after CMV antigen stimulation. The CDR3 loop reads CASRGQGPESTYEQYF. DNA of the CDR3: TGTGCCAGTAGGGGACAGGGGCCCGAGTCTACCTACGAGCAGTACTTC.